The 25 T cell receptor beta chains given below trace back to one sample, sequenced in a study of T cells after yellow fever vaccination. TCRdb re-called the 5' RACE reads through MiXCR, storing one row per CDR3 protein. Among approximately 260,000 distinct CDR3 sequences listed, over 10% were seen once. This sample comprised CD4+ T cells sorted from PBMCs, obtained 45 days after the yellow fever booster vaccination. The receptors come from a man aged 30 to 45 who received the YFV17D yellow fever vaccine.

CDR3 bases: TGTGCCAGCAGCCCCATGGCAGGGCGAAGTGTTCAGCCCCAGCATTTT. Translation gives CASSPMAGRSVQPQHF. The chain joins TRBV7-2 to TRBJ1-5; D might be TRBD1 (5 bases). Germline values: CDR1 SGHTA, CDR2 FQGNSA. The CDR3 consists of 16 residues. V was trimmed by 5 bases and J by 6 bases, leaving 20 bases between them.

This clonotype was counted a few times. The CDR3 coding sequence is TGTGCCAGCAGTAGGACAGCTCCTAACGAGCAGTACTTC. Residues: CASSRTAPNEQYF. V and J are TRBV27 and TRBJ2-7; tentative D call: TRBD1 (6 bases). Trimming stripped 5 bases from V and 5 bases from J, with 13 bases between. The CDR3 has 13 residues. CDR1 and CDR2 from the germline V gene are MNHEY and SMNVEV (reference sequence).

The genes are TRBV28 and TRBJ2-1, with D possibly TRBD1 on 5 matching bases. This CDR3 region has 13 residues. The V end lost 2 bases, the J end lost 12 bases, and 14 bases lay between the germline ends. Germline CDR1 and CDR2: MDHEN and SYDVKM. CDR3 amino acids: CASSLLGLPGQFF. As DNA, the CDR3 is TGTGCCAGCAGTTTACTGGGGCTCCCTGGGCAGTTCTTC.

In this sample, this clonotype turned up a few times. The chain is built from TRBV7-8 and TRBJ2-1; TRBD2 matches 8 bases. This CDR3 contains 16 residues. The J segment lost 1 base and the V segment lost 0 bases, leaving 2 bases of the junction unmatched. From germline, CDR1 is SGHVS and CDR2 FQNEAQ. CDR3 loop: CASSLARGGSYNEQFF. The CDR3 bases are TGTGCCAGCAGCTTAGCTCGGGGGGGGTCCTACAATGAGCAGTTCTTC.

This clonotype was picked up many times. The CDR3 protein is CASSLLTSATNEKLFF. CDR3 nucleotide sequence: TGCGCCAGCAGCTTGCTTACCTCGGCAACTAATGAAAAACTGTTTTTT. V and J are TRBV5-1 and TRBJ1-4; D is unclear. Between the trimmed V and J ends, which lost 1 base and 0 bases, there was a span of 10 bases. The germline V gene encodes CDR1 SGHRS and CDR2 YFSETQ. This CDR3 comprises 16 residues.

A few counts support this clonotype. The rearrangement uses TRBV9 and TRBJ2-2; D not certain. CDR1 and CDR2 (germline): SGDLS, YYNGEE. The V and J ends lost 4 bases and 0 bases respectively, with 7 bases between them. The CDR3 is 14 residues long. The CDR3 DNA reads TGTGCCAGCAGCCCCAGACCGAACACCGGGGAGCTGTTTTTT. It is translated as CASSPRPNTGELFF. The full variable domain, rest sourced from reference TRBV9 and TRBJ2-2, is DSGVTQTPKHLITATGQRVTLRCSPRSGDLSVYWYQQSLDQGLQFLIQYYNGEERAKGNILERFSAQQFPDLHSELNLSSLELGDSALYFCASSPRPNTGELFFGEGSRLTVL.

The chain joins TRBV20-1 to TRBJ2-5, with D possibly TRBD1 on 5 matching bases. The V and J ends lost 1 base and 5 bases respectively, with 14 bases between them. Germline-derived CDR1 and CDR2 are DFQATT and SNEGSKA (reference sequence). The CDR3 has 14 residues. The CDR3 region has the DNA TGCAGTGCTAGAGGGGGTCAGGGCCCCGAGACCCAGTACTTC. The encoded protein is CSARGGQGPETQYF.

The sample holds a few counts of this clonotype. The chain employs TRBV12-3 or TRBV12-4 and TRBJ2-3; 8 nucleotides align to TRBD1. This CDR3 region has 15 residues. Unmatched junction bases numbered 11, after V lost 6 bases and J lost 6 bases. The CDR3 here is CASSPHGQGTDTQYF. CDR3 sequence (DNA): TGTGCCAGCAGCCCCCACGGACAGGGTACCGATACGCAGTATTTT.

V and J are TRBV4-3 and TRBJ1-4, with 9 positions matching TRBD1. The CDR3 length is 15 residues. The V and J ends lost 4 bases and 8 bases, in that order; junction bases with no gene match: 8. Germline CDR1 LGHNA, CDR2 YSLEER. This CDR3 is CASSPSGTGREKLFF. CDR3 nucleotides: TGCGCCAGCAGCCCTTCCGGGACAGGGCGGGAAAAACTGTTTTTT.

This rearrangement joins TRBV28 to TRBJ2-4; maybe TRBD2 (6 bases). CDR3 size: 16 residues. In germline, CDR1 is MDHEN, CDR2 SYDVKM. V lost 4 bases, J lost 0 bases, and 13 bases lay in between. The CDR3 loop is CASSSGGSLAKNIQYF. CDR3 DNA: TGTGCCAGCAGTTCCGGAGGGTCGTTAGCCAAAAACATTCAGTACTTC.

This clonotype came up many times. The J gene is TRBJ2-5, the V gene TRBV20-1; 7 bases are a match to TRBD1. CDR3 length: 14 amino acids. V was pared by 0 bases and J by 1 base, with 2 bases of the junction left unmatched. Germline lookup yields CDR1 DFQATT and CDR2 SNEGSKA (reference sequence). The CDR3 sequence: CSARDRQGQETQYF. Written as DNA, the CDR3 is TGCAGTGCTAGAGATCGACAGGGCCAAGAGACCCAGTACTTC.

This chain uses TRBV25-1 with TRBJ1-4; D is perhaps TRBD1 (5 bases). CDR3 size: 12 residues. Germline V gives CDR1 MGHDK, CDR2 SYGVNS. Trimming took off 0 bases at V and 10 bases at J, with 6 bases between the two ends. This CDR3 reads CASSEYGGKLFF. Written as DNA, the CDR3 is TGTGCCAGCAGTGAATATGGGGGAAAACTGTTTTTT. The variable domain in full, completed from reference TRBV25-1 and TRBJ1-4, reads EADIYQTPRYLVIGTGKKITLECSQTMGHDKMYWYQQDPGMELHLIHYSYGVNSTEKGDLSSESTVSRIRTEHFPLTLESARPSHTSQYLCASSEYGGKLFFGSGTQLSVL.

This clonotype was counted ten times or more. The chain joins TRBV15 to TRBJ2-5; perhaps TRBD2 as D (5 bases). CDR3 length equals 16 residues. The germline gives CDR1 LNHNV, CDR2 YYDKDF (reference sequence). V was clipped by 0 bases and J by 4 bases, with 15 bases between them. CDR3 DNA: TGTGCCACCAGCAGAGATCCCAAACGGGGATCAGAGACCCAGTACTTC. Its protein product is CATSRDPKRGSETQYF.

The table lists this clonotype with a few counts. This chain connects TRBV27 to TRBJ2-2; tentatively, D is TRBD1 or TRBD2 (5 bases each). Germline V gene lookup returns CDR1 MNHEY and CDR2 SMNVEV (reference sequence). V was shortened by 5 bases and J by 4 bases, with 14 bases between the two germline ends. CDR3 length: 15 residues. The CDR3 region has the DNA TGTGCCAGCAGTCGGGGAGCAGGGTTCACCGGGGAGCTGTTTTTT. Amino acid sequence: CASSRGAGFTGELFF.

With regard to this clonotype: Since a much larger clone is just one base distant, this may be a read error. The CDR3 loop reads CASSPSRAGLNEQFF. CDR3 in DNA: TGTGCCAGCTCACCTTCCCGAGCGGGCCTCAATGAGCAGTTCTTC. The V and J genes are TRBV18 and TRBJ2-1; perhaps TRBD2 as D (6 bases). This CDR3 contains 15 residues. Per germline, CDR1 KGHSH and CDR2 LQKENI. V was pared by 3 bases and J by 6 bases, with 15 bases between.

V and J are TRBV12-3 or TRBV12-4 and TRBJ2-5; no clear D gene. V was clipped by 4 bases and J by 1 base, with 7 bases between them. The CDR3 sequence is 13 residues long. The CDR3 DNA follows: TGTGCCAGCAGTTCCCAGATCCAAGAGACCCAGTACTTC. Its protein is CASSSQIQETQYF.

The sample holds a few counts of this clonotype. V and J are TRBV27 and TRBJ1-6; D gene ambiguous. V was pared by 3 bases and J by 7 bases, with 7 bases between. There are 13 residues in the CDR3. From germline, CDR1 is MNHEY and CDR2 SMNVEV (reference sequence). CDR3 in DNA: TGTGCCAGCAGTTTTCTCGAAAATTCACCCCTCCACTTT. This codes for CASSFLENSPLHF.

This clonotype occurred a few times. The rearrangement links TRBV7-4 to TRBJ2-3; 8 nucleotides match TRBD2. CDR1 and CDR2 (germline): SGHVT, SQSDAQ. The CDR3 has 16 amino acids. Unmatched junction bases numbered 11, after V lost 4 bases and J lost 5 bases. CDR3 sequence: CASSSPGERELDTQYF. Written as DNA, the CDR3 is TGTGCCAGCAGCTCCCCCGGGGAGCGGGAGCTAGATACGCAGTATTTT.

This clonotype turned up a few times. The chain couples TRBV6-5 to TRBJ2-6, with TRBD2 as a possible D gene (5 bases). CDR1 and CDR2 from the germline V gene are MNHEY and SVGAGI. The CDR3 sequence is 15 residues long. Deletions cut 2 bases from V and 2 bases from J, with 7 bases between. Here the CDR3 DNA reads TGTGCCAGCAGTTACGAGGGCGCTGGGGCCAACGTCCTGACTTTC. As protein: CASSYEGAGANVLTF.

This clonotype has a handful of counts. The chain uses TRBV4-3 and TRBJ2-7; D remains ambiguous. This CDR3 contains 16 residues. Trimming pared 0 bases from V and 2 bases from J, leaving 14 bases between. Germline V gives CDR1 LGHNA, CDR2 YSLEER. The CDR3 loop is CASSQELSPAAYEQYF. DNA for the CDR3: TGCGCCAGCAGCCAAGAGTTGTCCCCCGCCGCCTACGAGCAGTACTTC.

This clonotype came up once. The chain carries TRBV20-1 and TRBJ2-5, with 9 bases aligning to TRBD2. The CDR3 loop spans 13 amino acids. From germline, CDR1 is DFQATT and CDR2 SNEGSKA (reference sequence). Trimming removed 6 bases from V and 2 bases from J; junction bases left unmatched: 4. The CDR3, as DNA: TGCAGTGCGGTCGCGGGAGGGCAAGAGACCCAGTACTTC. Its translation is CSAVAGGQETQYF.

This clonotype occurred a few times. The CDR3 is CASSHFRGPPDTQYF. The CDR3 region has the DNA TGTGCCAGCAGTCACTTCAGGGGGCCCCCAGATACGCAGTATTTT. The chain links TRBV7-9 to TRBJ2-3, with 8 bases matching TRBD1. Losses at the gene ends were 6 bases for V and 4 bases for J; bases not matched to a gene: 9. This CDR3 is 15 amino acids long. The germline gives CDR1 SEHNR, CDR2 FQNEAQ (reference sequence).

This chain joins TRBV4-2 and TRBJ2-3; 10 bases agree with TRBD2. After removal of 6 bases from V and 4 bases from J, the junction contained 4 bases not matched to a gene. CDR3 size: 14 residues. The germline CDR1 and CDR2 sequences are LGHNA and YNFKEQ. Written as DNA, the CDR3 is TGTGCCAGCAGTCAGCGGGAGGGTTCAGATACGCAGTATTTT. This codes for CASSQREGSDTQYF.

This clonotype was detected a few times. One end of the junction varies from germline; a read error may be responsible. This chain links TRBV20-1 with TRBJ2-1; 11 bases map to TRBD2. The CDR3 is 14 amino acids. Germline-derived CDR1 and CDR2 are DFQATT and SNEGSKA (reference sequence). The CDR3 protein is CSARGTSGPHEQFF. In DNA form, the CDR3 reads TGCAGTGCCAGAGGGACTAGCGGCCCGCATGAGCAGTTCTTC.

This clonotype was seen only a few times. V gene TRBV12-3 or TRBV12-4 combines with J gene TRBJ2-1, with 10 bases lining up with TRBD2. This CDR3 contains 15 residues. J lost 9 bases, V lost 6 bases, and 11 bases had no gene match. The CDR3 coding sequence is TGTGCCAGCAGCCTCAGCGGGAGGGGCTACGGTGAGCAGTTCTTC. Translated, it gives CASSLSGRGYGEQFF.